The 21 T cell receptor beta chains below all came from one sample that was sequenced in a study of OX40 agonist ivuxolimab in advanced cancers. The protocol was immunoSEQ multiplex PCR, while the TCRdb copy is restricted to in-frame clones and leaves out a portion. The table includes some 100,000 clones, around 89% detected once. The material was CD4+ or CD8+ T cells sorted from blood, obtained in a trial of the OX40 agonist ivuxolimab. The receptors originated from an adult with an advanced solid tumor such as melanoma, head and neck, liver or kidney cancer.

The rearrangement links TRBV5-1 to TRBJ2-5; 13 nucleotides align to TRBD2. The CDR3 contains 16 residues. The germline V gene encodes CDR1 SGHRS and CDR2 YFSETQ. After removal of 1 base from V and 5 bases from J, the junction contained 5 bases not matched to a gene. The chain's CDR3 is CASSLTSGRGWETQYF. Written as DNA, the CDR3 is TGCGCCAGCAGCTTGACTAGCGGGAGGGGTTGGGAGACCCAGTACTTC.

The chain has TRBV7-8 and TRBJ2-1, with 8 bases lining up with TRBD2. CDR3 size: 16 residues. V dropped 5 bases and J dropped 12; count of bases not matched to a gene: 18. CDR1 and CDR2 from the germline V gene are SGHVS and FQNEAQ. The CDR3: CASSPMIAGSSSGQFF. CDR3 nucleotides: TGTGCCAGCAGCCCCATGATAGCGGGGTCCTCGAGCGGGCAGTTCTTC.

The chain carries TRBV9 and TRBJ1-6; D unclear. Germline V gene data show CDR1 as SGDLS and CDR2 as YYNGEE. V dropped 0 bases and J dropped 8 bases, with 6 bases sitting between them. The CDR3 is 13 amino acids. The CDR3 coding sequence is TGTGCCAGCAGCGTAGACAGTCATTCACCCCTCCACTTT. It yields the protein CASSVDSHSPLHF. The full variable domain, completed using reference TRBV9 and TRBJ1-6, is DSGVTQTPKHLITATGQRVTLRCSPRSGDLSVYWYQQSLDQGLQFLIQYYNGEERAKGNILERFSAQQFPDLHSELNLSSLELGDSALYFCASSVDSHSPLHFGNGTRLTVT.

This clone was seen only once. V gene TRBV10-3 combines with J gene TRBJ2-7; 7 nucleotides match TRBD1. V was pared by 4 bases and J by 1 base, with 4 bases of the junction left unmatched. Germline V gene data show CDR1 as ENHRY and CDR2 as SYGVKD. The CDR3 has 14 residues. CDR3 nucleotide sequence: TGTGCCATCAGTGGACAGGGTCAATCCTACGAGCAGTACTTC. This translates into CAISGQGQSYEQYF.

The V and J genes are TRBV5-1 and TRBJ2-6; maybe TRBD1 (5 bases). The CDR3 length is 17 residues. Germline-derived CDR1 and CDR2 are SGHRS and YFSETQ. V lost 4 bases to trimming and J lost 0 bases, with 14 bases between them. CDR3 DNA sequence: TGCGCCAGCAGCCCAGACAGCGCGATCTCTGGGGCCAACGTCCTGACTTTC. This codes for CASSPDSAISGANVLTF.

The CDR3 nucleotides read TGTGCCAGCAGTTTATTTGGGACTAGCGGGGGGCCTGAGCAGTTCTTC. Protein sequence: CASSLFGTSGGPEQFF. This chain joins TRBV28 and TRBJ2-1, with 15 nucleotides matching TRBD2. The CDR3 is made up of 16 amino acids. Germline V CDR1 and CDR2: MDHEN, SYDVKM. The V segment lost 1 base and the J segment 9 bases; nucleotides outside the gene matches: 4.

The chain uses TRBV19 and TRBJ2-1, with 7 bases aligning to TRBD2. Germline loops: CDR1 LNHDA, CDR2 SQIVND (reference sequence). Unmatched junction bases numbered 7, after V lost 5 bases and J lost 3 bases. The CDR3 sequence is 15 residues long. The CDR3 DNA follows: TGTGCCAGTAGTGGGGTAGCGGGTGACTACAATGAGCAGTTCTTC. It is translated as CASSGVAGDYNEQFF.

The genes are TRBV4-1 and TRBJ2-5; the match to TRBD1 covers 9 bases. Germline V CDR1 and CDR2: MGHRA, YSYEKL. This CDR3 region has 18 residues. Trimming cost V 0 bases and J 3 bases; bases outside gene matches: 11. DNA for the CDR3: TGCGCCAGCAGCCAAGATTTTGGGACAGGGATTTGGGAAGAGACCCAGTACTTC. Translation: CASSQDFGTGIWEETQYF.

CDR3 sequence (DNA): TGTGCCATCAGTGAGCCCGGAGGGACTAGCGGTCCCTACGAGCAGTACTTC. Amino acid sequence: CAISEPGGTSGPYEQYF. The rearrangement links TRBV10-3 to TRBJ2-7, with 11 bases lining up with TRBD2. Losses at the gene ends were 2 bases for V and 2 bases for J; bases not matched to a gene: 8. The CDR3 extends over 17 amino acids. The germline V gene encodes CDR1 ENHRY and CDR2 SYGVKD.

The CDR3 nucleotides are TGTGCCAGTAGTGGGCCAGGGGGCAATCAGCCCCAGCATTTT. Protein: CASSGPGGNQPQHF. The chain joins TRBV19 to TRBJ1-5, with D maybe TRBD1 (6 bases). In germline, CDR1 is LNHDA, CDR2 SQIVND (reference sequence). Trimming pared 5 bases from V and 2 bases from J, leaving 10 bases between. The CDR3 runs to 14 residues.

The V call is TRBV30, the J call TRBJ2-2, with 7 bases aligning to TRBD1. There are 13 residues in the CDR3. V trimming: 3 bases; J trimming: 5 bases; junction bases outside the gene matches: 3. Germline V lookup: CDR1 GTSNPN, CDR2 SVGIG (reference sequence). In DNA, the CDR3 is TGTGCCTGGAGGTTACAGGGGACCGGGGAGCTGTTTTTT. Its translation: CAWRLQGTGELFF.

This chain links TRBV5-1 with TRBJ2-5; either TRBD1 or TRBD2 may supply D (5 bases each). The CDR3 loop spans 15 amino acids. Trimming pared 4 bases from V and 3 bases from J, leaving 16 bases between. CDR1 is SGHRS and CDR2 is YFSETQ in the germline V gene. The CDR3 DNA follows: TGCGCCAGCAGCCTAGGGACCCATCCTAAAGAGACCCAGTACTTC. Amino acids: CASSLGTHPKETQYF. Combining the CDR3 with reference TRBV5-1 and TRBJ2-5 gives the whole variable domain KAGVTQTPRYLIKTRGQQVTLSCSPISGHRSVSWYQQTPGQGLQFLFEYFSETQRNKGNFPGRFSGRQFSNSRSEMNVSTLELGDSALYLCASSLGTHPKETQYFGPGTRLLVL.

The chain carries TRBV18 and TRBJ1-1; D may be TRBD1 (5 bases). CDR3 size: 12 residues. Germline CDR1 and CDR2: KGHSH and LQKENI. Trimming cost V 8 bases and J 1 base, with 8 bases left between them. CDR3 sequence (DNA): TGTGCCAGCCGACAGACGAACACTGAAGCTTTCTTT. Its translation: CASRQTNTEAFF.

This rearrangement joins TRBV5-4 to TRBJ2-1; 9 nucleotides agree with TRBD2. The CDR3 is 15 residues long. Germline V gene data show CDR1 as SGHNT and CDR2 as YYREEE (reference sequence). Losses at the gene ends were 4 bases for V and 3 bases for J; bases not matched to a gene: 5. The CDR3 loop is CASSHKTSGYNEQFF. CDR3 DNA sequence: TGTGCCAGCAGCCATAAGACTAGCGGCTACAATGAGCAGTTCTTC.

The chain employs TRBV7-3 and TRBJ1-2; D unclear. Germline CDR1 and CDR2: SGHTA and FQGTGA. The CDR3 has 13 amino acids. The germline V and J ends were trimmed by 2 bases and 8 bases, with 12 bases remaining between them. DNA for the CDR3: TGTGCCAGCAGCTTAGGACTTCCGGGGGGCTACACCTTC. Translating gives CASSLGLPGGYTF.

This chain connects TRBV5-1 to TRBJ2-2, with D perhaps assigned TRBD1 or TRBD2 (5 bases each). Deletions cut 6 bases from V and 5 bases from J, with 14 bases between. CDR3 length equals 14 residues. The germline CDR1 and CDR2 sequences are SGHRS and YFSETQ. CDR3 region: CASTRDPPTGELFF. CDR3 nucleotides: TGCGCCAGCACACGGGACCCCCCGACCGGGGAGCTGTTTTTT.

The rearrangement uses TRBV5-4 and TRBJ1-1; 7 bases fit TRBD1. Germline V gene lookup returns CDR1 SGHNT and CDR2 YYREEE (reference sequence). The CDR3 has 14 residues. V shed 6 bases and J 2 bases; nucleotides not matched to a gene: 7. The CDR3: CASTLGQLNTEAFF. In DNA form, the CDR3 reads TGTGCCAGCACCCTGGGACAGTTAAACACTGAAGCTTTCTTT.

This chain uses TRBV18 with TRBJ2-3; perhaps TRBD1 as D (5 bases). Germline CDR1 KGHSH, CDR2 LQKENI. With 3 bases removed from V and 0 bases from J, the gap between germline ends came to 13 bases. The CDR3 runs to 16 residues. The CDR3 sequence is CASSPGRETSTDTQYF. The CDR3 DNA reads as TGTGCCAGCTCACCGGGCAGGGAAACTAGCACAGATACGCAGTATTTT.

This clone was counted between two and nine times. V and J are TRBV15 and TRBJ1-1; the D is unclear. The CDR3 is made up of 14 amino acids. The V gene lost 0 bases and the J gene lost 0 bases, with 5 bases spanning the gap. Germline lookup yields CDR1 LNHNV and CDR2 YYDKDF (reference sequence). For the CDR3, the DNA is TGTGCCACCAGCAGAGATCGTATGAACACTGAAGCTTTCTTT. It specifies CATSRDRMNTEAFF. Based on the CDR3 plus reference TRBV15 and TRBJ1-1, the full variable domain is DAMVIQNPRYQVTQFGKPVTLSCSQTLNHNVMYWYQQKSSQAPKLLFHYYDKDFNNEADTPDNFQSRRPNTSFCFLDIRSPGLGDTAMYLCATSRDRMNTEAFFGQGTRLTVV.

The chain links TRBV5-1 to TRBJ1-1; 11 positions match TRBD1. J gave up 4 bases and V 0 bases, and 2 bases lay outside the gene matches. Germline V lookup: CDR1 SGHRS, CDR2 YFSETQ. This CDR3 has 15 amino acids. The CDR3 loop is CASSLGGTGGTEAFF. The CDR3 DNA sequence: TGCGCCAGCAGCTTGGGTGGGACAGGGGGCACTGAAGCTTTCTTT. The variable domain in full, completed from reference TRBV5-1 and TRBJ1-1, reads KAGVTQTPRYLIKTRGQQVTLSCSPISGHRSVSWYQQTPGQGLQFLFEYFSETQRNKGNFPGRFSGRQFSNSRSEMNVSTLELGDSALYLCASSLGGTGGTEAFFGQGTRLTVV.

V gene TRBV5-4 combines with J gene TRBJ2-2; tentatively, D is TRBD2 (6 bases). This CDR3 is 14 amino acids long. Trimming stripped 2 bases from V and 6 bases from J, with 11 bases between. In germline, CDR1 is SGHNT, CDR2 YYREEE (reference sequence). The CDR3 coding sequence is TGTGCCAGCAGCTTCGGACTAAGTGCCGGGGAGCTGTTTTTT. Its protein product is CASSFGLSAGELFF. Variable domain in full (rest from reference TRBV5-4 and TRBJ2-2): ETGVTQSPTHLIKTRGQQVTLRCSSQSGHNTVSWYQQALGQGPQFIFQYYREEENGRGNFPPRFSGLQFPNYSSELNVNALELDDSALYLCASSFGLSAGELFFGEGSRLTVL.